One and the same sample provided the 13 T cell receptor beta chains below, sequenced in a study of T cell responses to AZD1222 COVID-19 vaccine. This table comes from immunoSEQ multiplex PCR, and its TCRdb copy is limited to in-frame clones, with some not included. The sample lists about 170,000 clones, approximately 92% seen once, with 6.9% in the top ten. Specimen: peripheral blood, collected on day 0 of AZD1222 vaccination. All receptors derive from an adult in good health.

The V and J genes are TRBV4-1 and TRBJ1-2, with 8 positions matching TRBD1. Germline CDR1 reads MGHRA; CDR2 reads YSYEKL. J was trimmed by 4 bases and V by 1 base; bases with no gene match: 5. The CDR3 covers 15 residues. In DNA form, the CDR3 reads TGCGCCAGCAGCCAAGGGACAGGGACGGGCTATGGCTACACCTTC. Protein product: CASSQGTGTGYGYTF.

This rearrangement joins TRBV6-1 to TRBJ2-7; D is unclear. The V gene's germline CDR1 is MNHNS and CDR2 SASEGT. Trimming stripped 2 bases from V and 0 bases from J, with 17 bases between. The CDR3 has 17 amino acids. In DNA form, the CDR3 reads TGTGCCAGCAGTGAACGGGTGTCCGGGCACTTCTCCTACGAGCAGTACTTC. Protein sequence: CASSERVSGHFSYEQYF.

Only one count was recorded for this clone. V and J are TRBV7-2 and TRBJ1-4, with D possibly matching TRBD1 (5 bases). Germline lookup yields CDR1 SGHTA and CDR2 FQGNSA. The CDR3 consists of 14 residues. V was trimmed by 1 base and J by 12 bases, leaving 15 bases between them. The CDR3 region is CASSLEGNVGELFF. The CDR3 region has the DNA TGTGCCAGCAGCTTAGAAGGAAACGTAGGGGAACTGTTTTTT. Combining the CDR3 with reference TRBV7-2 and TRBJ1-4 gives the whole variable domain GAGVSQSPSNKVTEKGKDVELRCDPISGHTALYWYRQSLGQGLEFLIYFQGNSAPDKSGLPSDRFSAERTGGSVSTLTIQRTQQEDSAVYLCASSLEGNVGELFFGSGTQLSVL.

The rearrangement links TRBV3-1 (or the pseudogene TRBV3-2) to TRBJ2-3; 14 bases are shared with TRBD2. J was trimmed by 1 base and V by 7 bases; bases with no gene match: 7. The CDR3 loop spans 17 amino acids. CDR1 LGHDT and CDR2 YNNKEL come from the germline V gene (reference sequence). CDR3 amino acids: CASTKMTSGGGTDTQYF. The CDR3 DNA reads TGTGCCAGCACCAAAATGACTAGCGGGGGGGGCACAGATACGCAGTATTTT.

The chain joins TRBV4-1 to TRBJ2-7, with TRBD1 matching over 9 bases. CDR3 length: 15 residues. The germline gives CDR1 MGHRA, CDR2 YSYEKL. Trimming removed 2 bases from V and 5 bases from J; junction bases left unmatched: 7. CDR3 nucleotides: TGCGCCAGCAGCCAACCCCCGGGACAGGGCAACGAGCAGTACTTC. Translating it yields CASSQPPGQGNEQYF.

The J gene is TRBJ1-1, the V gene TRBV19, with D possibly matching TRBD1 (5 bases). The germline CDR1 and CDR2 sequences are LNHDA and SQIVND (reference sequence). The CDR3 totals 14 residues. With 6 bases removed from V and 4 bases from J, the gap between germline ends came to 15 bases. CDR3 nucleotide sequence: TGTGCCAGTAGGACCCAATTCGGGGCCACTGAAGCTTTCTTT. Translated, it gives CASRTQFGATEAFF.

The chain uses TRBV28 and TRBJ1-1; a possible D gene is TRBD1 (6 bases). Trimming cost V 6 bases and J 0 bases, with 8 bases left between them. CDR1 MDHEN and CDR2 SYDVKM come from the germline V gene. CDR3 length: 13 residues. CDR3 sequence: CASRGGMNTEAFF. The CDR3 nucleotides are TGTGCCAGCAGAGGGGGGATGAACACTGAAGCTTTCTTT.

The rearrangement links TRBV6-5 to TRBJ1-4; D unresolved. Germline CDR1 and CDR2: MNHEY and SVGAGI. This CDR3 comprises 13 residues. Trimming cost V 11 bases and J 6 bases, with 16 bases left between them. Here the CDR3 reads CAVLGWSDEKLFF. CDR3 in DNA: TGTGCCGTGTTAGGGTGGTCGGATGAAAAACTGTTTTTT.

V gene TRBV5-1 combines with J gene TRBJ2-7; tentatively, D is TRBD1 (6 bases). Trimming left V 4 bases short and J 0 bases short, with 11 bases between. Germline assignment: CDR1 SGHRS and CDR2 YFSETQ. This CDR3 has 14 residues. Written as DNA, the CDR3 is TGCGCCAGCAGCCCCGGGGACAACTCCTACGAGCAGTACGTC. Translating it yields CASSPGDNSYEQYV.

This chain joins TRBV5-1 and TRBJ1-4; D is unclear. V was trimmed by 4 bases and J by 5 bases, leaving 9 bases between them. The germline V gene encodes CDR1 SGHRS and CDR2 YFSETQ. This CDR3 has 13 residues. CDR3 coding DNA: TGCGCCAGCAGCCCGGACGGAAATGAAAAACTGTTTTTT. Translated, it gives CASSPDGNEKLFF. The whole variable domain, remainder taken from reference TRBV5-1 and TRBJ1-4, is KAGVTQTPRYLIKTRGQQVTLSCSPISGHRSVSWYQQTPGQGLQFLFEYFSETQRNKGNFPGRFSGRQFSNSRSEMNVSTLELGDSALYLCASSPDGNEKLFFGSGTQLSVL.

The chain carries TRBV7-9 and TRBJ1-1; unclear D gene. CDR3 length: 12 residues. Germline V gene lookup returns CDR1 SEHNR and CDR2 FQNEAQ (reference sequence). V gave up 1 base and J gave up 4 bases, with 4 bases separating them. The CDR3 is CASSLVVTEAFF. The CDR3 region has the DNA TGTGCCAGCAGCTTAGTAGTCACTGAAGCTTTCTTT.

The chain recombines TRBV11-2 with TRBJ2-7, with D perhaps given as TRBD1 or TRBD2 (5 bases each). CDR3 length equals 16 residues. V was pared by 1 base and J by 3 bases, with 16 bases between. Germline CDR1 reads SGHAT; CDR2 reads FQNNGV. In nucleotides, the CDR3 is TGTGCCAGCAGCTTAGCCCCCCTCGGGGACGTCTACGAGCAGTACTTC. Translated, it gives CASSLAPLGDVYEQYF.

This sequence joins TRBV7-2 and TRBJ2-3, with 8 bases that match TRBD2. The CDR3 runs to 15 residues. The V and J ends lost 5 bases and 2 bases, in that order; junction bases with no gene match: 6. The germline CDR1 and CDR2 sequences are SGHTA and FQGNSA. In nucleotides, the CDR3 is TGTGCCAGCAGCCCTGGACTAGCCGACACAGATACGCAGTATTTT. It yields the protein CASSPGLADTDTQYF.